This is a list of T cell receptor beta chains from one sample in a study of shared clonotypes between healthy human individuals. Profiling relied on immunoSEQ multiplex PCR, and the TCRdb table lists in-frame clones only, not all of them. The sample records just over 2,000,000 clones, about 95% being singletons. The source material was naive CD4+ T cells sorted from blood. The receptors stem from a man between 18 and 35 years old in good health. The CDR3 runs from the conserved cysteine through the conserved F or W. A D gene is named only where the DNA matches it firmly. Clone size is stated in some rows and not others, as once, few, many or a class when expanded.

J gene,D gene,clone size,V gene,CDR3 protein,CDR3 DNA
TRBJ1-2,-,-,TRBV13,CASSLRRFQKYYGYTF,TGTGCCAGCAGCTTAAGGCGTTTTCAGAAATACTATGGCTACACCTTC
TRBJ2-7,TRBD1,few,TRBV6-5,CASRKTGTYEQYF,TGTGCCAGCAGGAAGACAGGGACCTACGAGCAGTACTTC
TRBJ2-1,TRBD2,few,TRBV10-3,CATSWGTSGLGSEQFF,TGTGCCACCTCCTGGGGGACTAGCGGACTTGGGAGTGAGCAGTTCTTC
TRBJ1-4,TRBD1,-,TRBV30,CGGDRGNPGANEKLFF,TGTGGTGGGGACAGGGGGAACCCAGGGGCTAATGAAAAACTGTTTTTT
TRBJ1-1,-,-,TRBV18,CASSPLPYTEAFF,TGTGCCAGCTCACCACTACCGTACACTGAAGCTTTCTTT
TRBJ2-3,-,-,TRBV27,CASSRLGADTQYF,TGTGCCAGCAGTCGACTGGGTGCAGATACGCAGTATTTT
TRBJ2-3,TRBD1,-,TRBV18,CASTRTGGADTQYF,TGTGCCAGCACACGGACAGGGGGTGCAGATACGCAGTATTTT
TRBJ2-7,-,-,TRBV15,CATSRDAGGGDEQYF,TGTGCCACCAGCAGAGATGCCGGGGGAGGAGATGAGCAGTACTTC
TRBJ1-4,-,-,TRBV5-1,CASSLGPTGTNEKLFF,TGCGCCAGCAGCTTGGGACCTACCGGTACTAATGAAAAACTGTTTTTT
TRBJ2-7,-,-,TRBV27,CASSPSRGASSYEQYF,TGTGCCAGCAGTCCCTCCCGGGGCGCCAGCTCCTACGAGCAGTACTTC
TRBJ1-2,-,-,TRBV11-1,CASSLGQASFYGYTF,TGTGCCAGCAGCTTAGGACAGGCGTCCTTCTATGGCTACACCTTC
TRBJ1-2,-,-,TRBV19,CASSPRGQEANYGYTF,TGTGCCAGTAGTCCCCGGGGGCAGGAAGCTAACTATGGCTACACCTTC
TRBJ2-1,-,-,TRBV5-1,CASSEGDSSYNEQFF,TGCGCCAGCAGCGAAGGGGATAGCTCCTACAATGAGCAGTTCTTC
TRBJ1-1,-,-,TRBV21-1,CASSKSNTEAFF,TGTGCCAGCAGCAAATCGAACACTGAAGCTTTCTTT
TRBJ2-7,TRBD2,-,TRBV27,CASSLLNDLLAGGPREQYF,TGTGCCAGCAGTTTATTGAATGACTTACTAGCGGGAGGGCCTAGGGAGCAGTACTTC